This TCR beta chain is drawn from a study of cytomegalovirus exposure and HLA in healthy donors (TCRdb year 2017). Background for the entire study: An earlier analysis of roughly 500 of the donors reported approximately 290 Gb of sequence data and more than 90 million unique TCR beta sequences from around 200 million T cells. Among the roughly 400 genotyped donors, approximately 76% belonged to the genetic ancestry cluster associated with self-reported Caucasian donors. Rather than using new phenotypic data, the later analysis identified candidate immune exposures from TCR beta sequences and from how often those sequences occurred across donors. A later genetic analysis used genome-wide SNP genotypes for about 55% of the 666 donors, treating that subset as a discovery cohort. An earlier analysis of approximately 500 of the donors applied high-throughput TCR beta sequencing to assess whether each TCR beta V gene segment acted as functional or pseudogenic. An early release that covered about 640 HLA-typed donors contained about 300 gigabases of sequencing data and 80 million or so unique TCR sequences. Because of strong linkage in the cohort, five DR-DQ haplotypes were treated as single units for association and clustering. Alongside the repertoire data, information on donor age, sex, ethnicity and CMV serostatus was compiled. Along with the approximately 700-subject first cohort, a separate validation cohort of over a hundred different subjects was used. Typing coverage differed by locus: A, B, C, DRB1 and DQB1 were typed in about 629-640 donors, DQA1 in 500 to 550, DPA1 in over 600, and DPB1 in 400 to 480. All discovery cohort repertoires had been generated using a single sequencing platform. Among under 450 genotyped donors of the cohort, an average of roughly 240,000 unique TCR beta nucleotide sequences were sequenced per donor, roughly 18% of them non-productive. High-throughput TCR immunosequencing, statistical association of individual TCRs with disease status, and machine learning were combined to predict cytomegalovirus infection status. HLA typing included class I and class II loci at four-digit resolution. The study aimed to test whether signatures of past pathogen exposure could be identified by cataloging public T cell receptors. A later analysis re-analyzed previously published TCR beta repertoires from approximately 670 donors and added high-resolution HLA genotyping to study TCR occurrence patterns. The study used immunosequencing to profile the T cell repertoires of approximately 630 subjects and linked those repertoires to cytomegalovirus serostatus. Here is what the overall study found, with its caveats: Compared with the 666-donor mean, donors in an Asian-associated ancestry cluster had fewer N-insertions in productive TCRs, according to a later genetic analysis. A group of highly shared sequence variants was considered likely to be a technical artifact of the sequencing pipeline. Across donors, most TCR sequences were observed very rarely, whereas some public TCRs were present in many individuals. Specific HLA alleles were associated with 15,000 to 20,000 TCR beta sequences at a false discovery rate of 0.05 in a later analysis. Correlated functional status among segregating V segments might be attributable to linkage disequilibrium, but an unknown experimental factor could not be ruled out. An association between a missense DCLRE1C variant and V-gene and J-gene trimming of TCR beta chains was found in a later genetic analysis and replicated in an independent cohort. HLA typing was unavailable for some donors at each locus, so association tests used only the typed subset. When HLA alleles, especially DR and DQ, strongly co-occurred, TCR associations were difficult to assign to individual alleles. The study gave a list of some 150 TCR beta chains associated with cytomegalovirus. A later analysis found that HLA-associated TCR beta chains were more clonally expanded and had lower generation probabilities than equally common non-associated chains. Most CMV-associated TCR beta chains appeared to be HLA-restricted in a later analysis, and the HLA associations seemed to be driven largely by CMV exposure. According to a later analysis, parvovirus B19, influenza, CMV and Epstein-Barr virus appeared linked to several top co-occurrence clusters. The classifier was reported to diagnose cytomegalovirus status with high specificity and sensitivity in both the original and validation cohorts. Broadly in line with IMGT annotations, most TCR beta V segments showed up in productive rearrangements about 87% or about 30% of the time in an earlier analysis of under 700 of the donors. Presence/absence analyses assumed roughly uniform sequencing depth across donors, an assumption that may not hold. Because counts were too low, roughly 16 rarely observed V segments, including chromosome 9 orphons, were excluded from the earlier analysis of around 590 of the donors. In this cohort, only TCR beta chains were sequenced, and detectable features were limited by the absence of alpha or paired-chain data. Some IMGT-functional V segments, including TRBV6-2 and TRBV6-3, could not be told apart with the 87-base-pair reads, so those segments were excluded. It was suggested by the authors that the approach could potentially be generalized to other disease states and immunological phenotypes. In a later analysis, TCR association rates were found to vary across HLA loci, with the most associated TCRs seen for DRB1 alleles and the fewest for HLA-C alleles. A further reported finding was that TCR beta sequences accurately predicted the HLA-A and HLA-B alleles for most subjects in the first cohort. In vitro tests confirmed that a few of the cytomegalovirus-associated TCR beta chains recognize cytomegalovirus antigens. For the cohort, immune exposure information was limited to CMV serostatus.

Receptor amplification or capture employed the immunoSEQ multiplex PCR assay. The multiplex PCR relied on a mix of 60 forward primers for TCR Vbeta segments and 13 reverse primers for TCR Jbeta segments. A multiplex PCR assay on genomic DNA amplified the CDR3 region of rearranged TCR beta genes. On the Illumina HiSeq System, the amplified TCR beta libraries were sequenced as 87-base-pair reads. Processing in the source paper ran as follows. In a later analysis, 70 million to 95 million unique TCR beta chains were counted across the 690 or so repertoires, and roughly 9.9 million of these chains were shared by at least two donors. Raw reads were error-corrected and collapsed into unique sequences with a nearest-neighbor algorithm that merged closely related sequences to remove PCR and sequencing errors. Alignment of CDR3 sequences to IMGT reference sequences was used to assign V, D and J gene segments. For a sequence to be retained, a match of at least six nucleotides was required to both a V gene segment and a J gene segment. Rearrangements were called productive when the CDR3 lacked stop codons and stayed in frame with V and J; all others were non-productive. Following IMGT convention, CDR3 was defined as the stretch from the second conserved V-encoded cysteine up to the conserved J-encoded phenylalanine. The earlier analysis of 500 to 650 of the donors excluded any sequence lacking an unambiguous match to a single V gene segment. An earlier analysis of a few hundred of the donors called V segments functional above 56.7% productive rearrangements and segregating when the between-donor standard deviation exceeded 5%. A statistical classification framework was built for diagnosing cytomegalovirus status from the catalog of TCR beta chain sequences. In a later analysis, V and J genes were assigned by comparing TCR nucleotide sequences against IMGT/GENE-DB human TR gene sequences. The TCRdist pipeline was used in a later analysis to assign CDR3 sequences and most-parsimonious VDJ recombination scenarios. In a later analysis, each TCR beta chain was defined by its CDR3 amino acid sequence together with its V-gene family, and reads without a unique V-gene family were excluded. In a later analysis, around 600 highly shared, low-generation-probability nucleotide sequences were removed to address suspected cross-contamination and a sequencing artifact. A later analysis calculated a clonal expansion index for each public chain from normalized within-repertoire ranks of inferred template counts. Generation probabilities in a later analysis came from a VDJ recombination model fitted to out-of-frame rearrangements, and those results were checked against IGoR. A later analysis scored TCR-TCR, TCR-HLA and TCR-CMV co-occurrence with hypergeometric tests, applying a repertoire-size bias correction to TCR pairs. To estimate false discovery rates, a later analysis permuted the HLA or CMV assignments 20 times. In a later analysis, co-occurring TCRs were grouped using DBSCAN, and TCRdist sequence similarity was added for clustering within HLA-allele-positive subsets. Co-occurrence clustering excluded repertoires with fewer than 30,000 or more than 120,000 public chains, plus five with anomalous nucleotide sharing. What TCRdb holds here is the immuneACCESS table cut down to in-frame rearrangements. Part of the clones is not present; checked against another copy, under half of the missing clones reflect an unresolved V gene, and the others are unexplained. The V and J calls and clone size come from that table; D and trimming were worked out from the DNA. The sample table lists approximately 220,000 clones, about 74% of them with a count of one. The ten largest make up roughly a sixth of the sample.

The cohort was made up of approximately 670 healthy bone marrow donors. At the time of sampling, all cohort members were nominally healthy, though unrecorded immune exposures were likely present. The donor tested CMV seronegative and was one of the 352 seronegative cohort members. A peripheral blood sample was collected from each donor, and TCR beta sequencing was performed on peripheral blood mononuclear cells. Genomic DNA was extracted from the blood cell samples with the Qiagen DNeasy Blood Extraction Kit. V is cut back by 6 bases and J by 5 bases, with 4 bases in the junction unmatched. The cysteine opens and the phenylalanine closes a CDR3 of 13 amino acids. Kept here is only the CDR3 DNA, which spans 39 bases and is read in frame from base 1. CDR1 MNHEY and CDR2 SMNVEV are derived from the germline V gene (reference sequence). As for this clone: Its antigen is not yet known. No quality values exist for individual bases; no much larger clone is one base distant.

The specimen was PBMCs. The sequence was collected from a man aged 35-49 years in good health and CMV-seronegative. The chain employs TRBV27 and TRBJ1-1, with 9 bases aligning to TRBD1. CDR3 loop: CASRTGGVTEAFF. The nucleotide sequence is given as TGTGCCAGCAGGACAGGGGGTGTGACTGAAGCTTTCTTT.